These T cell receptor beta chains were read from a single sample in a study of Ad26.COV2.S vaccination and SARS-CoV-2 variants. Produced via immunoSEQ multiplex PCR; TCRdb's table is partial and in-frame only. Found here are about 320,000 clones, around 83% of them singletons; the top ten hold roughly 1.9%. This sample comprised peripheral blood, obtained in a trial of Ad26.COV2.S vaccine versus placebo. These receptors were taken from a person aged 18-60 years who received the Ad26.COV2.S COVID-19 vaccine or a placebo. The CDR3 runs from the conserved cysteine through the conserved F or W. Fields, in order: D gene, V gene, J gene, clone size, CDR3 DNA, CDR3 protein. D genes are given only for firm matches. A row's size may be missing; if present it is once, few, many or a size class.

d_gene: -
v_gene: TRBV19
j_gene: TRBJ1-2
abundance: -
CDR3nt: TGTGCCAGTAGAACCCGGGCCAACTATGGCTACACCTTC
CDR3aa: CASRTRANYGYTF

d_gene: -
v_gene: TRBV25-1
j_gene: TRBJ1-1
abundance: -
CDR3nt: TGTGCCAGCAGTTTACGGGGTGGCACTGAAGCTTTCTTT
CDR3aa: CASSLRGGTEAFF

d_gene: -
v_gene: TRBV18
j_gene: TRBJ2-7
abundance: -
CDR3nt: TGTGCCAGCTCACCACTAGCTAGGAAATCCTACGAGCAGTACTTC
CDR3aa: CASSPLARKSYEQYF

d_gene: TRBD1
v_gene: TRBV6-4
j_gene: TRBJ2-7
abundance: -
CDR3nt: TGTGCCACTTTTGGGGGACAGGCTTCGTACGAGCAGTACTTC
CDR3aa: CATFGGQASYEQYF

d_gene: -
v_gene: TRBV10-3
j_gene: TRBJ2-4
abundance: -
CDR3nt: TGTGCCATCAGTGAGTTTGGTAGCGGCACAACCGGGCTTCAGTACTTC
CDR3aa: CAISEFGSGTTGLQYF

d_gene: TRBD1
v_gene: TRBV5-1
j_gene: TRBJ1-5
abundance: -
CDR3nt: TGCGCCAGCAGCTTGGACCCAGGGGGTTATCAGCCCCAGCATTTT
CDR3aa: CASSLDPGGYQPQHF

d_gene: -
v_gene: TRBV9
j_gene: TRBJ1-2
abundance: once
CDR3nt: TGTGCCAGCAGCGGGGGGTGGAACAACTATGGCTACACCTTC
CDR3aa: CASSGGWNNYGYTF

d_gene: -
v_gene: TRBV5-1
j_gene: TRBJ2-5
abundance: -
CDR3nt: TGCGCCAGCAGCTTCGGGGCACCGACAGCAGAGACCCAGTACTTC
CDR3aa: CASSFGAPTAETQYF

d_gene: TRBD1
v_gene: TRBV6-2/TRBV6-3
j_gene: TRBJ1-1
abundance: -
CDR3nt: TGTGCCAGCAGTTCCCTGGACAGGGTGGGGAGAAACACTGAAGCTTTCTTT
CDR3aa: CASSSLDRVGRNTEAFF

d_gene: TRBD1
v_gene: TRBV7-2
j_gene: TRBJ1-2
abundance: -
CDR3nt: TGTGCCAGCAGCTGGGGACAGGGCGATAACTATGGCTACACCTTC
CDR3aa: CASSWGQGDNYGYTF

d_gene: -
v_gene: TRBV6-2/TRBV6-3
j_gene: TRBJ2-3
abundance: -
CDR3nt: TGTGCCAGCAGTTCAACCGTTAATACGCAGTATTTT
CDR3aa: CASSSTVNTQYF

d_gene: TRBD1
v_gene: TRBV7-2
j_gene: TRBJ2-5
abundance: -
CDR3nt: TGTGCCAGCAGCTTACTGACAGGGCAAGAGACCCAGTACTTC
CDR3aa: CASSLLTGQETQYF

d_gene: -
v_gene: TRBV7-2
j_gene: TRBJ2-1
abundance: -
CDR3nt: TGTGCCAGCAGCCCTTACATGGGGGGCCCCGAGCAGTTCTTC
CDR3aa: CASSPYMGGPEQFF

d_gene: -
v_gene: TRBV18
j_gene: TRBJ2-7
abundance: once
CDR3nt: TGTGCCAGCTCACCACTCAGCGGAGAGTATTACGAGCAGTACTTC
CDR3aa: CASSPLSGEYYEQYF

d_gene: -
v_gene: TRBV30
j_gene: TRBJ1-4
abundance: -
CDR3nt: TGTGCCTGGACGGCCTCCCCGGTGGGTGAAAAACTGTTTTTT
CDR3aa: CAWTASPVGEKLFF

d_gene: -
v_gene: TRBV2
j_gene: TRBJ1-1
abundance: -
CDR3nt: TGTGCCAGCACGAAGACATTGATGAACACTGAAGCTTTCTTT
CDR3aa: CASTKTLMNTEAFF

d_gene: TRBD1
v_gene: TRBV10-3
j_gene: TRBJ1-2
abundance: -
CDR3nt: TGTGCCATCAGTACAACCGGGACAGGGAATGGCTACACCTTC
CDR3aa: CAISTTGTGNGYTF

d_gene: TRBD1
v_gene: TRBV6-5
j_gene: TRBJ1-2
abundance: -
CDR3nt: TGTGCCAGCAGTTTAAGGAAGGGGGCGAGGGACTATGGCTACACCTTC
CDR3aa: CASSLRKGARDYGYTF

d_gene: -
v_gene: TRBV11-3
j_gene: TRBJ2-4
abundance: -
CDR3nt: TGTGCCAGCAGCTCCCGGGACCCTCACAGCATTCAGTACTTC
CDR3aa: CASSSRDPHSIQYF

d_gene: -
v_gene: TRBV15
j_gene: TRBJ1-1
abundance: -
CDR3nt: TGTGCCACCAGCAGGGGGGAAGGATGGGACACTGAAGCTTTCTTT
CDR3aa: CATSRGEGWDTEAFF

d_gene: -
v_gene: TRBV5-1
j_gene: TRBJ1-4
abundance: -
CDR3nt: TGCGCCAGCAGCGAGAATCTCCGGGACACCGGAGAAAAACTGTTTTTT
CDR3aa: CASSENLRDTGEKLFF

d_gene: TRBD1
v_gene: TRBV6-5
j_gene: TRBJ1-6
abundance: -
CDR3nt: TGTGCCAGCAGCCGACAGGGGGATAATAATTCACCCCTCCACTTT
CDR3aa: CASSRQGDNNSPLHF

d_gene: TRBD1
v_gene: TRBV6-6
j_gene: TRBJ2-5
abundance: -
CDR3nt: TGTGCCAGCAGAGCAAGACAGGGTCTGGAGACCCAGTACTTC
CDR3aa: CASRARQGLETQYF

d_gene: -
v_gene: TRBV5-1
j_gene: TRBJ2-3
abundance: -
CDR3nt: TGCGCCAGCAGCCTAACCTCTAGCACAGATACGCAGTATTTT
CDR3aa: CASSLTSSTDTQYF

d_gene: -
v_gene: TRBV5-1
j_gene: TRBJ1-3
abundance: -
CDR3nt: TGCGCCAGCAGCCCTATAGCTGGCGGAAACACCATATATTTT
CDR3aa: CASSPIAGGNTIYF

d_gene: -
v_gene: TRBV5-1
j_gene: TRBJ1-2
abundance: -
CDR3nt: TGCGCCAGCAGCTTGGCGTGGGGTCACTATGGCTACACCTTC
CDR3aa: CASSLAWGHYGYTF

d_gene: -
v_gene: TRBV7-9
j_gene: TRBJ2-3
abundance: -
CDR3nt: TGTGCCAGCAGCGGGATCCTTTCCACAGATACGCAGTATTTT
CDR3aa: CASSGILSTDTQYF

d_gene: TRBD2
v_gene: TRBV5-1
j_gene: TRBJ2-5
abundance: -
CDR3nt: TGCGCCAGCAGCTCGACAAGGACTAGCGGGGGGCAAGAGACCCAGTACTTC
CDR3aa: CASSSTRTSGGQETQYF

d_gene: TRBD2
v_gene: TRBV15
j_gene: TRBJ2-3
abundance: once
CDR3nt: TGTGCCACCAGCCAGAGACTAGCGGGGGGCACAGATACGCAGTATTTT
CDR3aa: CATSQRLAGGTDTQYF